This T cell receptor beta chain was documented in a study of molecular identifiers for immune sequencing clone quantification. Turning to the study itself: Replicates split RNA from about 20,000 or 100,000 naive CD8 cells five ways, and the researchers sequenced four portions.

Libraries from naive CD8 cells were generated from 20,000 to 1,000,000 sorted cells (with 10%, 30% or 50% RNA). TCRdb recomputed calls from the PCR reads with MiXCR, one row per CDR3 protein. The sample yields about half a million distinct CDR3 sequences, 20% to 25% seen once. The study, taken as a whole, reports: Should identical TCR molecules share a barcode, the sizes of highly expanded clones could be underestimated.

With respect to this clonotype: Its antigen is unknown.

The receptor was derived from a human donor in good health. Some libraries in this study had Jurkat cell RNA spiked in. The sample was naive CD8+ T cells from blood, with Jurkat cell RNA spiked in. The subset denotes: FACS-sorted CD8+CD4-CCR7+CD45RA+ naive T cells.

CDR3 DNA sequence: TGTGCCAGCAGCTTGGGGGGACAGGGAGTCTCTGGGGCCAACGTCCTGACTTTC. Translation: CASSLGGQGVSGANVLTF. This chain connects TRBV9 to TRBJ2-6, with 9 bases lining up with TRBD1. From germline, CDR1 is SGDLS and CDR2 YYNGEE. CDR3 length: 18 amino acids. V gave up 4 bases and J gave up 0 bases; unmatched junction bases: 8. The variable domain in full, completed from reference TRBV9 and TRBJ2-6, reads DSGVTQTPKHLITATGQRVTLRCSPRSGDLSVYWYQQSLDQGLQFLIQYYNGEERAKGNILERFSAQQFPDLHSELNLSSLELGDSALYFCASSLGGQGVSGANVLTFGAGSRLTVL.